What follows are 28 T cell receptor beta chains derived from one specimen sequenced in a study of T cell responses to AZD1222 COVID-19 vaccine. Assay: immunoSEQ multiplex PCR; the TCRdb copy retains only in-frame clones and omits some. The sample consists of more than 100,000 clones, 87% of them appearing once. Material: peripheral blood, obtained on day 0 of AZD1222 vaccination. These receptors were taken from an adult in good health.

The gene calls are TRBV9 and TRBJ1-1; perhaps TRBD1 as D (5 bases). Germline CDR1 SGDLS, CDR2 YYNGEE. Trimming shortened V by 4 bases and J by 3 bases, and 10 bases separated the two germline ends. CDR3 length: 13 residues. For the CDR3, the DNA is TGTGCCAGCAGCCCCCAGGGTTACACTGAAGCTTTCTTT. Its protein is CASSPQGYTEAFF.

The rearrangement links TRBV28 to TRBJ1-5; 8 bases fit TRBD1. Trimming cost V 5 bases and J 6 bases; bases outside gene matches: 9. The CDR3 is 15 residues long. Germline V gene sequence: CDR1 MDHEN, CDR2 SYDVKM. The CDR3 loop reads CASSPLDRGAQPQHF. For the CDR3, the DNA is TGTGCCAGCAGTCCCCTAGACAGGGGAGCTCAGCCCCAGCATTTT. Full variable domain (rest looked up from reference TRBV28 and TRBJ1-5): DVKVTQSSRYLVKRTGEKVFLECVQDMDHENMFWYRQDPGLGLRLIYFSYDVKMKEKGDIPEGYSVSREKKERFSLILESASTNQTSMYLCASSPLDRGAQPQHFGDGTRLSIL.

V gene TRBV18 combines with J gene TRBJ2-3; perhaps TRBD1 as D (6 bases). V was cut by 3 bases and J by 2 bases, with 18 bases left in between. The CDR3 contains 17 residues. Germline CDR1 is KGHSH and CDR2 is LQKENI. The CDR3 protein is CASSPFFQGQVTDTQYF. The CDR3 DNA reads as TGTGCCAGCTCACCGTTCTTTCAGGGGCAGGTCACAGATACGCAGTATTTT.

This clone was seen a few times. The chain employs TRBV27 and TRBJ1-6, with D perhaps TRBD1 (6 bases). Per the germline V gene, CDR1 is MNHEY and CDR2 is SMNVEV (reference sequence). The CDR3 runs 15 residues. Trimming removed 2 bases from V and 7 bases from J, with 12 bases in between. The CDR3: CASSLTGKENSPLHF. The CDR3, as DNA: TGTGCCAGCAGTTTAACAGGGAAGGAAAATTCACCCCTCCACTTT.

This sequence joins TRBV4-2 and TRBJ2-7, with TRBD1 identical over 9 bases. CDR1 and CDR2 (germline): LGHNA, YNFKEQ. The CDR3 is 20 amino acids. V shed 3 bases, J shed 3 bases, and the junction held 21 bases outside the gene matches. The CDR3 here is CASSQATPGQGIGIIYEQYF. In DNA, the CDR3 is TGTGCCAGCAGCCAGGCCACCCCGGGACAGGGAATCGGGATAATCTACGAGCAGTACTTC.

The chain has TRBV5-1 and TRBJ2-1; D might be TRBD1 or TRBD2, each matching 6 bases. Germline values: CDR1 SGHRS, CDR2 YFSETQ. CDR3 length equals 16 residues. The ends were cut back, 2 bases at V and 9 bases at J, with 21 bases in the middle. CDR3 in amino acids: CASSFPQGREWGEQFF. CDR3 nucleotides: TGCGCCAGCAGCTTCCCACAGGGACGGGAGTGGGGTGAGCAGTTCTTC.

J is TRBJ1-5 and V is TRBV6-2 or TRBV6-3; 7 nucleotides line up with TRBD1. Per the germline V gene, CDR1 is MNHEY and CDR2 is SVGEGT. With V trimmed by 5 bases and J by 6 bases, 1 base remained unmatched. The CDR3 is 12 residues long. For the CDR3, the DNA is TGTGCCAGCAGTGGACAGGCTCAGCCCCAGCATTTT. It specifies CASSGQAQPQHF.

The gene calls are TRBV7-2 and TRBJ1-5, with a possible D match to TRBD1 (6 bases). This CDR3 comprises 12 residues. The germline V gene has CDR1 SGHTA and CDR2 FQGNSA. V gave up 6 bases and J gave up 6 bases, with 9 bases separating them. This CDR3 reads CASSTGSQPQHF. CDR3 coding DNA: TGTGCCAGCAGTACAGGGTCTCAGCCCCAGCATTTT.

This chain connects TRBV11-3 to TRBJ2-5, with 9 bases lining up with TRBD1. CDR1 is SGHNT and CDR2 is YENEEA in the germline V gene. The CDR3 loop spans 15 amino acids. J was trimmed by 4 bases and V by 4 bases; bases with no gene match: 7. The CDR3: CASSSGTGRGETQYF. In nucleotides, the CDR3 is TGTGCCAGCAGCTCCGGGACAGGGCGAGGAGAGACCCAGTACTTC.

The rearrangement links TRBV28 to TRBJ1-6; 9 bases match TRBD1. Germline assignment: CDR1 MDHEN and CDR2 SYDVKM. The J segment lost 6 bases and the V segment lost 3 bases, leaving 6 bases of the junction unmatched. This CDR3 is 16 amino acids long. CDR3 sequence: CASSFPPGQGNSPLHF. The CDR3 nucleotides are TGTGCCAGCAGTTTCCCGCCGGGACAGGGTAATTCACCCCTCCACTTT. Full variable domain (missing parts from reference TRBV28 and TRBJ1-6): DVKVTQSSRYLVKRTGEKVFLECVQDMDHENMFWYRQDPGLGLRLIYFSYDVKMKEKGDIPEGYSVSREKKERFSLILESASTNQTSMYLCASSFPPGQGNSPLHFGNGTRLTVT.

CDR3: CASSPHQVSYEQYF. The CDR3 DNA is TGTGCCAGCAGCCCCCACCAGGTTTCCTACGAGCAGTACTTC. The chain has TRBV7-2 and TRBJ2-7; D gene ambiguous. This CDR3 spans 14 amino acids. The V gene's germline CDR1 is SGHTA and CDR2 FQGNSA. With 5 bases removed from V and 1 base from J, the gap between germline ends came to 12 bases.

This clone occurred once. CDR3 sequence: CASRASGTYNEQFF. In DNA, the CDR3 is TGTGCCAGCAGGGCTAGCGGTACCTACAATGAGCAGTTCTTC. V gene TRBV28 combines with J gene TRBJ2-1; 7 bases are a match to TRBD2. The CDR3 has 14 amino acids. Trimming removed 6 bases from V and 2 bases from J; junction bases left unmatched: 4. Germline-derived CDR1 and CDR2 are MDHEN and SYDVKM.

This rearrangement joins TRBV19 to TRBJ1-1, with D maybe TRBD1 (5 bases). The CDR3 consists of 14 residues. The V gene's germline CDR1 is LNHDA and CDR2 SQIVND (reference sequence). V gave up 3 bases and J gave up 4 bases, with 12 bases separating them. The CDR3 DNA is TGTGCCAGTAGTATTGGGGCGCGGGGCACTGAAGCTTTCTTT. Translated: CASSIGARGTEAFF.

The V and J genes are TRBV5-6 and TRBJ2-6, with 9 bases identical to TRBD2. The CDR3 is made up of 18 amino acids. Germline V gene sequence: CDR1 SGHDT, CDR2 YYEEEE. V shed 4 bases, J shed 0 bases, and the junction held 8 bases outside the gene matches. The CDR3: CASSGGLAGTSGANVLTF. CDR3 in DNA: TGTGCCAGCAGCGGGGGGCTAGCGGGGACCTCTGGGGCCAACGTCCTGACTTTC.

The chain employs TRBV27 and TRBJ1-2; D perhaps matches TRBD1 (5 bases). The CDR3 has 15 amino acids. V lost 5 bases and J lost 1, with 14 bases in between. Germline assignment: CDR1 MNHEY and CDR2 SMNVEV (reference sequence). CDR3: CASSPLGVRNYGYTF. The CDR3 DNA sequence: TGTGCCAGCAGTCCCTTGGGGGTTCGTAACTATGGCTACACCTTC.

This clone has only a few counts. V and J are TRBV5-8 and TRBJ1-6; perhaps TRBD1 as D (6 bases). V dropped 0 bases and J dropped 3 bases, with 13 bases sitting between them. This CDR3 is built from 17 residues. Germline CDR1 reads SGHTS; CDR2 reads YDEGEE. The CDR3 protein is CASSLVQGLVYNSPLHF. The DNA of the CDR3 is TGTGCCAGCAGCTTGGTCCAGGGGCTGGTCTATAATTCACCCCTCCACTTT.

CDR3 DNA: TGCGCCAGCAGCCAAGACAGGGCCGATGGCTACACCTTC. It codes for CASSQDRADGYTF. V gene TRBV4-1 combines with J gene TRBJ1-2, with a weak D call TRBD1 (5 bases). Germline V CDR1 and CDR2: MGHRA, YSYEKL. The V end lost 0 bases, the J end lost 6 bases, and 8 bases lay between the germline ends. This CDR3 has 13 residues.

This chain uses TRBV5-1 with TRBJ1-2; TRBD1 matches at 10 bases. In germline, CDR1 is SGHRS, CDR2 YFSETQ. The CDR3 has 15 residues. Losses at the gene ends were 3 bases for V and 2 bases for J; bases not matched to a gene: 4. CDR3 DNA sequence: TGCGCCAGCAGCTCTTGGGACAGGGGCAACTATGGCTACACCTTC. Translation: CASSSWDRGNYGYTF.

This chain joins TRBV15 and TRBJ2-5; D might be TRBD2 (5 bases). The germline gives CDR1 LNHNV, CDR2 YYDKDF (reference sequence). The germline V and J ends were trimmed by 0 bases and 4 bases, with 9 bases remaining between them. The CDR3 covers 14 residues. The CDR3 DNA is TGTGCCACCAGCAGAGATCCGGACTCAGAGACCCAGTACTTC. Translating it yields CATSRDPDSETQYF.

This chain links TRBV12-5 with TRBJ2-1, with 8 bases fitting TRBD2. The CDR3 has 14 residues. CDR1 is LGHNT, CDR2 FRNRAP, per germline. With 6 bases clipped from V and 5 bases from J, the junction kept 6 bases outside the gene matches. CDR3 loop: CASGPGGGHNEQFF. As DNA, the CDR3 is TGTGCTAGTGGCCCCGGGGGGGGCCACAATGAGCAGTTCTTC.

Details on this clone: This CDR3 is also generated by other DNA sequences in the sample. CDR3 region: CASSPGQSNQPQHF. In nucleotides, the CDR3 is TGTGCCAGTAGTCCAGGGCAGAGCAATCAGCCCCAGCATTTT. The chain employs TRBV19 and TRBJ1-5; a weak D match, TRBD1 (5 bases). V was trimmed by 5 bases and J by 1 base, leaving 9 bases between them. The CDR3 sequence is 14 residues long. From germline, CDR1 is LNHDA and CDR2 SQIVND (reference sequence).

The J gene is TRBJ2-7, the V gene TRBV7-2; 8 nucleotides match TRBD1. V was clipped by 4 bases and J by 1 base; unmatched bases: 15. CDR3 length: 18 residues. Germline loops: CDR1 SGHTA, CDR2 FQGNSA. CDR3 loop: CASSYRGQGAVESYEQYF. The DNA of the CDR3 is TGTGCCAGCAGCTACCGAGGACAGGGAGCGGTGGAATCCTACGAGCAGTACTTC.

Written as DNA, the CDR3 is TGCAGCGTTGTAACGGGACAGGCCCACGATGAGCAGTTCTTC. It codes for CSVVTGQAHDEQFF. The chain couples TRBV29-1 to TRBJ2-1; 8 bases are shared with TRBD1. V was pared by 4 bases and J by 8 bases, with 10 bases of the junction left unmatched. This CDR3 is 14 amino acids long. Germline V lookup: CDR1 SQVTM, CDR2 ANQGSEA.

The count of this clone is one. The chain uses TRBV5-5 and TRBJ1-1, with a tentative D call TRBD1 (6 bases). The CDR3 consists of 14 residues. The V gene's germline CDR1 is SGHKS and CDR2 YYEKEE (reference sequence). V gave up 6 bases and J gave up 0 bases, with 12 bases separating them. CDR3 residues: CASNPTGMNTEAFF. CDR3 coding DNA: TGTGCCAGCAACCCTACAGGGATGAACACTGAAGCTTTCTTT.

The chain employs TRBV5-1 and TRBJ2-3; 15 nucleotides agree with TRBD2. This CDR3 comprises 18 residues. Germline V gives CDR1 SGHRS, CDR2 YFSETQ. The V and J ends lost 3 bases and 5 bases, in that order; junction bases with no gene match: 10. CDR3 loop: CASSSGGTSGGRGDTQYF. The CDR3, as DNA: TGCGCCAGCAGCTCCGGTGGGACTAGCGGGGGGAGAGGAGATACGCAGTATTTT.

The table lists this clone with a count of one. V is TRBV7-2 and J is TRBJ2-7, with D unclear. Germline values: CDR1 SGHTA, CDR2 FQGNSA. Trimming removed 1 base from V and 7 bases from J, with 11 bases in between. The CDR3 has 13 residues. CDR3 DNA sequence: TGTGCCAGCAGCTTAGTCCCGCCCGGTGAGCAGTACTTC. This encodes CASSLVPPGEQYF.

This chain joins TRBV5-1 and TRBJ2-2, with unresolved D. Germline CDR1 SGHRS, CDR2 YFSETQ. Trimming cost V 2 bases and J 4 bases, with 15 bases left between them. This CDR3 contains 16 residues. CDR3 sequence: CASSFGPGLSTGELFF. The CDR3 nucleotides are TGCGCCAGCAGCTTCGGTCCAGGCTTATCCACCGGGGAGCTGTTTTTT.

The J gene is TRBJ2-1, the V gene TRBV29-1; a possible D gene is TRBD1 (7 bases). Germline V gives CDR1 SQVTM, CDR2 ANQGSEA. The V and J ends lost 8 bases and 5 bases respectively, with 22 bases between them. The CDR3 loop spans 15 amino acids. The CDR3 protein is CSLPGRRGRNNEQFF. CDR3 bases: TGCAGCCTCCCGGGGAGGAGGGGGCGCAACAATGAGCAGTTCTTC.